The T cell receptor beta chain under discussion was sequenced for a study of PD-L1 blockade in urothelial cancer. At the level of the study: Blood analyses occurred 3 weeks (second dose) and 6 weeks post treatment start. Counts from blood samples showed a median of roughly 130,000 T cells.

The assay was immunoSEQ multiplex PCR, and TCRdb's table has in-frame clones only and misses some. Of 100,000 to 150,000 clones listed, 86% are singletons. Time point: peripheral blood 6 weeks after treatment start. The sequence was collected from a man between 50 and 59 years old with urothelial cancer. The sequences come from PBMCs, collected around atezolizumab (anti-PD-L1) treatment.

The CDR3 nucleotides read TGTGCCACCAGCAGAGAGGGCACCCGGGGGGAAAAACTGTTTTTT. Its protein is CATSREGTRGEKLFF. The chain is built from TRBV15 and TRBJ1-4; a weak D match, TRBD1 (5 bases). This CDR3 comprises 15 residues. The V and J ends lost 0 bases and 8 bases respectively, with 13 bases between them. CDR1 LNHNV and CDR2 YYDKDF come from the germline V gene (reference sequence).